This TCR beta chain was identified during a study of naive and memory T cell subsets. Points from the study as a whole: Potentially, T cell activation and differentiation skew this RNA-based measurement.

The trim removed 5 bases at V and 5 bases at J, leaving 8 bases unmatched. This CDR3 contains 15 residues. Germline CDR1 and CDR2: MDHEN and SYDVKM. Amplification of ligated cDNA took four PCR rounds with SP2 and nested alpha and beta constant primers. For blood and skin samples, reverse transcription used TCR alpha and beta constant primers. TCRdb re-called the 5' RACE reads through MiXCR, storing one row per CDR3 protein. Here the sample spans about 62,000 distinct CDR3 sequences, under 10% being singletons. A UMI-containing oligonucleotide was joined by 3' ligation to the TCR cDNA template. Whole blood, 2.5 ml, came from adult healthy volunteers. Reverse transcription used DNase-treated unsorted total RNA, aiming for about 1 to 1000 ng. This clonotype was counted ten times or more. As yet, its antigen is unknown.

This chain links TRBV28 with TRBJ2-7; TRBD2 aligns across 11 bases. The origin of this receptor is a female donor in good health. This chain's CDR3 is CASSGILAGEDEQYF. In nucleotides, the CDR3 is TGTGCCAGCAGTGGGATACTAGCGGGAGAAGACGAGCAGTACTTC.